What follows are 17 T cell receptor beta chains derived from one specimen sequenced in a study of T cells after yellow fever vaccination. TCRdb ran MiXCR on the 5' RACE reads and lists one entry per CDR3 protein. The sample carries about 550,000 distinct CDR3 sequences, roughly a fifth recorded once. Specimen: PBMCs, collected 15 days after the yellow fever booster vaccination. The receptors derive from a man aged 25 to 40 who received the YFV17D yellow fever vaccine.

The chain is built from TRBV11-1 and TRBJ2-7; D not certain. This CDR3 has 14 amino acids. From germline, CDR1 is SGHAT and CDR2 FQDESV (reference sequence). V lost 1 base, J lost 4 bases, and 11 bases lay in between. The CDR3 DNA follows: TGTGCCAGCAGCTTAGACCTCACTAAGTACGAGCAGTACTTC. Residues: CASSLDLTKYEQYF.

This chain connects TRBV28 to TRBJ1-1; tentatively, D is TRBD1 (6 bases). Trimming shortened V by 4 bases and J by 5 bases, and 14 bases separated the two germline ends. Germline assignment: CDR1 MDHEN and CDR2 SYDVKM. The CDR3 is made up of 14 amino acids. The chain's CDR3 is CASSYRVAGTEAFF. As DNA, the CDR3 is TGTGCCAGCAGTTACAGGGTCGCGGGGACTGAAGCTTTCTTT.

The chain employs TRBV6-1 and TRBJ1-2; D unresolved. The CDR3 covers 14 residues. The V end was cut by 8 bases, the J end by 5 bases, with 18 bases between. Germline V gene data show CDR1 as MNHNS and CDR2 as SASEGT. The CDR3 DNA follows: TGTGCCAGCGCATTTCAGGCAGCAGCTTATGGCTACACCTTC. The encoded protein is CASAFQAAAYGYTF.

V is TRBV4-2 and J is TRBJ2-7, with 9 bases lining up with TRBD2. This CDR3 has 15 amino acids. CDR1 and CDR2 from the germline V gene are LGHNA and YNFKEQ. V was pared by 0 bases and J by 5 bases, with 5 bases of the junction left unmatched. The CDR3 loop is CASSQDRASGNEQYF. CDR3 bases: TGTGCCAGCAGCCAAGATAGGGCTAGCGGGAACGAGCAGTACTTC.

There are a few counts of this clonotype. V gene TRBV20-1 combines with J gene TRBJ1-5; no clear D gene. V was shortened by 1 base and J by 3 bases, with 7 bases between the two germline ends. This CDR3 comprises 13 residues. In germline, CDR1 is DFQATT, CDR2 SNEGSKA (reference sequence). The CDR3 DNA reads as TGCAGTGCTAGAGTGGACCCCAATCAGCCCCAGCATTTT. Translated: CSARVDPNQPQHF.

The chain joins TRBV12-3 or TRBV12-4 to TRBJ2-7; 7 bases map to TRBD2. The CDR3 runs to 16 residues. J gave up 6 bases and V 8 bases, and 19 bases lay outside the gene matches. The CDR3 protein is CASGLPGGSQSLEQYF. For the CDR3, the DNA is TGTGCCAGCGGACTCCCCGGGGGGAGCCAGTCTCTCGAGCAGTACTTC.

The V gene is TRBV20-1, the J gene TRBJ2-7; the match to TRBD1 covers 10 bases. Germline values: CDR1 DFQATT, CDR2 SNEGSKA (reference sequence). The CDR3 is 14 residues long. The J segment lost 6 bases and the V segment lost 0 bases, leaving 5 bases of the junction unmatched. CDR3 nucleotides: TGCAGTGCTAGAGACGACAGGGGGCGCTTCGAGCAGTACTTC. Translated, it gives CSARDDRGRFEQYF.

This clonotype was recorded a few times. This rearrangement joins TRBV28 to TRBJ2-7; tentatively, D is TRBD1 or TRBD2 (5 bases each). Trimming shortened V by 1 base and J by 2 bases, and 12 bases separated the two germline ends. The CDR3 totals 15 residues. Per the germline V gene, CDR1 is MDHEN and CDR2 is SYDVKM. The CDR3 region is CASSLYKGPPYEQYF. The CDR3 bases are TGTGCCAGCAGTTTATACAAGGGACCTCCCTACGAGCAGTACTTC.

This clonotype has just a few counts. The chain combines TRBV29-1 with TRBJ2-7; 9 bases are shared with TRBD2. The germline CDR1 and CDR2 sequences are SQVTM and ANQGSEA. After removal of 4 bases from V and 0 bases from J, the junction contained 7 bases not matched to a gene. The CDR3 has 15 residues. CDR3 sequence reads: CSVGGETSGSYEQYF. The CDR3, as DNA: TGCAGCGTTGGAGGCGAGACTAGCGGCTCCTACGAGCAGTACTTC.

V usage is TRBV3-1 and J usage is TRBJ2-2; D might be TRBD2 (6 bases). V was shortened by 4 bases and J by 6 bases, with 12 bases between the two germline ends. This CDR3 has 14 residues. Germline lookup yields CDR1 LGHDT and CDR2 YNNKEL (reference sequence). The CDR3 nucleotides read TGTGCCAGCAGCCCGAGAGGAGGGTCCGGGGAGCTGTTTTTT. Its translation: CASSPRGGSGELFF.

This clonotype was found a few times. The V call is TRBV7-8, the J call TRBJ1-6, with TRBD1 matching over 7 bases. V shed 1 base, J shed 5 bases, and the junction held 2 bases outside the gene matches. The CDR3 loop spans 15 amino acids. The germline CDR1 and CDR2 sequences are SGHVS and FQNEAQ. The CDR3 DNA sequence: TGTGCCAGCAGCTTAGATGACAGGGATAATTCACCCCTCCACTTT. As protein: CASSLDDRDNSPLHF.

The chain is built from TRBV7-9 and TRBJ1-1; 7 nucleotides align to TRBD1. Germline V gives CDR1 SEHNR, CDR2 FQNEAQ (reference sequence). The CDR3 extends over 14 amino acids. The V and J ends lost 6 bases and 5 bases, in that order; junction bases with no gene match: 9. The CDR3 loop is CASRSTGEGTEAFF. In nucleotides, the CDR3 is TGTGCCAGCAGGTCCACAGGGGAAGGAACTGAAGCTTTCTTT.

J is TRBJ2-5 and V is TRBV29-1, with 11 bases aligning to TRBD2. The V gene end was trimmed by 4 bases and the J gene end by 6 bases; junction bases not matched to a gene: 4. Germline values: CDR1 SQVTM, CDR2 ANQGSEA. The CDR3 covers 13 residues. The CDR3 loop reads CSVGLAGSKTQYF. In DNA, the CDR3 is TGCAGCGTTGGACTAGCGGGGTCAAAGACCCAGTACTTC.

This clonotype came up a few times. This chain links TRBV7-2 with TRBJ2-5; D may be TRBD1 (6 bases). The CDR3 is 13 residues long. Per germline, CDR1 SGHTA and CDR2 FQGNSA. V dropped 8 bases and J dropped 4 bases, with 14 bases sitting between them. The CDR3 here is CASLRDMGETQYF. The CDR3 nucleotides are TGTGCCAGCTTGAGGGACATGGGAGAGACCCAGTACTTC.

This clonotype was seen at least ten times. V usage is TRBV7-2 and J usage is TRBJ2-1; TRBD2 agrees at 10 bases. Trimming cost V 5 bases and J 4 bases; bases outside gene matches: 5. The CDR3 contains 15 residues. Germline CDR1 reads SGHTA; CDR2 reads FQGNSA. CDR3: CASSPSGSQYNEQFF. CDR3 coding DNA: TGTGCCAGCAGCCCTAGCGGGAGCCAATACAATGAGCAGTTCTTC.

This chain uses TRBV20-1 with TRBJ2-5; perhaps TRBD1 as D (6 bases). The germline V gene encodes CDR1 DFQATT and CDR2 SNEGSKA (reference sequence). V was trimmed by 6 bases and J by 5 bases, leaving 13 bases between them. The CDR3 runs to 12 residues. This CDR3 is CSARQVWETQYF. CDR3 DNA: TGCAGTGCAAGACAGGTTTGGGAGACCCAGTACTTC.

This rearrangement joins TRBV4-3 to TRBJ2-3; TRBD1 matches 10 bases. Germline values: CDR1 LGHNA, CDR2 YSLEER. CDR3 length: 14 amino acids. J was trimmed by 9 bases and V by 6 bases; bases with no gene match: 9. CDR3 sequence: CASSPDRGQGTQYF. CDR3 in DNA: TGCGCCAGCAGTCCCGACAGGGGGCAAGGAACGCAGTATTTT.